This is a list of T cell receptor beta chains from one sample in a study of blood T cell repertoires in COVID-19. Data came from immunoSEQ multiplex PCR; TCRdb stores just in-frame clones and leaves some out. The sample includes hundreds of thousands of clones, about nine tenths of them seen just once. Sample: PBMCs or T cells enriched from blood (not recorded which). Source of these receptors: a young man who had recovered from COVID-19. Both conserved end residues are trimmed from each CDR3. The order of the fields is V gene, J gene, CDR3 protein.

TRBV5-1,TRBJ2-7,ASTPAGADTYEQY
TRBV5-5,TRBJ2-4,ASSLASQKNIQY
TRBV7-6,TRBJ1-5,ASSLAGGYNQPQH
TRBV5-1,TRBJ1-2,ASSFGTGGNGYT
TRBV27,TRBJ2-7,ASSRGTGESYEQY
TRBV19,TRBJ1-6,ASSMGSSYNSPLH
TRBV6-4,TRBJ2-1,ASSETSGSYNEQF
TRBV23-1,TRBJ1-2,ASSQSTPWDRVDYGYT
TRBV12-3/TRBV12-4,TRBJ1-1,ASSLFEAEAF
TRBV7-2,TRBJ2-3,ASSLRQADTQY
TRBV6-1,TRBJ2-1,ASSERTSGYNEQF
TRBV11-3,TRBJ2-1,ASSVTGWNEQF
TRBV7-9,TRBJ1-5,ASSPKDTDSNQPQH
TRBV9,TRBJ1-2,ASSVVPGQYGYT
TRBV3-1/TRBV3-2,TRBJ2-5,ASSLHQEAQETQY
TRBV12-3/TRBV12-4,TRBJ1-1,ASSFHRVNEAF
TRBV6-2/TRBV6-3,TRBJ2-7,ASSPPGHRAYEQY
TRBV7-8,TRBJ2-5,ASSFTGTGRATQY
TRBV9,TRBJ1-3,ASSVAPVSSGNTIY
TRBV6-4,TRBJ2-3,ASSDSAGVTDTQY
TRBV6-5,TRBJ1-6,ASSPRTEYNSPLH
TRBV19,TRBJ1-1,ASSVYIFIRRRTEAF
TRBV5-5,TRBJ1-1,ASDLPGGTEAF
TRBV18,TRBJ2-5,ASSPLGQKETQY
TRBV6-5,TRBJ1-2,ASHRWGDYGYT
TRBV3-1/TRBV3-2,TRBJ1-2,ASSPGTGGFNYGYT
TRBV19,TRBJ2-2,ASSIRDTGELF
TRBV5-8,TRBJ2-7,ASSLAASYEQY
TRBV10-1,TRBJ2-1,ASSLGGGADNEQF
TRBV23-1,TRBJ1-5,ASSQRGEGPQH
TRBV28,TRBJ1-3,ASSPPGIKGNTIY
TRBV3-1/TRBV3-2,TRBJ1-6,ASGTPSANSPLH
TRBV2,TRBJ2-1,ASSARQGGYNEQF
TRBV18,TRBJ1-2,ASSSYRDRRQGVDGYT
TRBV27,TRBJ2-7,ASSLVGDRDYEQY
TRBV5-8,TRBJ1-6,ASSLTGRSPLH
TRBV5-1,TRBJ1-1,ASSPGGTMNTEAF
TRBV7-2,TRBJ1-2,ASSSRTTGYT
TRBV27,TRBJ1-5,ASSWSGGGNQPQH
TRBV30,TRBJ1-5,AWSVESGRQPQH
TRBV2,TRBJ2-3,ASSTGSDTQY
TRBV7-9,TRBJ1-1,ASSLVSAGGTEAF
TRBV11-2,TRBJ2-2,ASSFGPRGTGELF
TRBV12-5,TRBJ2-3,ASGETADTQY
TRBV28,TRBJ2-7,ASSSGPLPYEQY
TRBV12-3/TRBV12-4,TRBJ1-1,ASSVHQNTEAF
TRBV2,TRBJ1-2,ASVEGVEGYT
TRBV18,TRBJ2-1,ASSPRDRGENEQF